The rows below give T cell receptor beta chains drawn from one sample of a study of blood T cells in healthy people across ages. TCRdb fed the 5' RACE reads into MiXCR, producing one record per CDR3 protein. The sample has approximately 2,000,000 distinct CDR3 sequences, 30% to 40% seen once; the top ten hold 20% to 25%. Sequencing was done on a sample of blood. These receptors were collected from a human donor in good health. CDR3s include the opening cysteine and the closing phenylalanine or tryptophan. The D gene is left open where the match is weak. Clone size is shown for a subset of rows, as once, few, many or a class of expanded clone.

CDR3aa: CASSQASSGSYEQYF
CDR3nt: TGCGCCAGCAGCCAAGCGTCTAGCGGGAGCTACGAGCAGTACTTC
v_gene: TRBV4-3
abundance: few
j_gene: TRBJ2-7
d_gene: TRBD2

CDR3aa: CASSSRDTVYGYTF
CDR3nt: TGTGCCAGCAGCTCCCGGGACACTGTCTATGGCTACACCTTC
v_gene: TRBV7-2
abundance: NA
j_gene: TRBJ1-2
d_gene: NA

CDR3aa: CTSSPGTGGSGANVLTF
CDR3nt: TGCACCAGCAGCCCCGGGACAGGGGGGTCTGGGGCCAACGTCCTGACTTTC
v_gene: TRBV5-1
abundance: NA
j_gene: TRBJ2-6
d_gene: TRBD1

CDR3aa: CASSQEPHRSNQPQHF
CDR3nt: TGCGCCAGCAGCCAAGAGCCCCATAGGAGCAATCAGCCCCAGCATTTT
v_gene: TRBV4-3
abundance: few
j_gene: TRBJ1-5
d_gene: NA

CDR3aa: CASSQQRTDTQYF
CDR3nt: TGCGCCAGCAGCCAGCAGCGTACAGATACGCAGTATTTT
v_gene: TRBV4-3
abundance: many
j_gene: TRBJ2-3
d_gene: NA

CDR3aa: CASSLYRIGEKLFF
CDR3nt: TGTGCCAGCAGTTTATACAGGATTGGTGAAAAACTGTTTTTT
v_gene: TRBV28
abundance: NA
j_gene: TRBJ1-4
d_gene: NA

CDR3aa: CASSQPQGATQYF
CDR3nt: TGCGCCAGCAGCCAACCACAGGGGGCTACGCAGTATTTT
v_gene: TRBV4-1
abundance: NA
j_gene: TRBJ2-3
d_gene: TRBD1

CDR3aa: CASSYMRSSYNEQFF
CDR3nt: TGTGCCAGCAGTTATATGAGGAGCTCCTACAATGAGCAGTTCTTC
v_gene: TRBV6-5
abundance: few
j_gene: TRBJ2-1
d_gene: NA

CDR3aa: CASSTRQVDSTYNEQYF
CDR3nt: TGTGCCAGCAGCACCCGACAGGTGGATAGTACCTACAATGAGCAGTACTTC
v_gene: TRBV9
abundance: once
j_gene: TRBJ2-4
d_gene: NA

CDR3aa: CASSPGTPLGTQYF
CDR3nt: TGCGCCAGCAGCCCCGGGACCCCCCTCGGTACGCAGTATTTT
v_gene: TRBV5-1
abundance: NA
j_gene: TRBJ2-3
d_gene: NA

CDR3aa: CASSYSHLSYGYTF
CDR3nt: TGTGCCAGCAGTTACTCTCACCTCTCCTATGGCTACACCTTC
v_gene: TRBV6-5
abundance: NA
j_gene: TRBJ1-2
d_gene: NA

CDR3aa: CASSSPRTGIEGYTF
CDR3nt: TGTGCCAGCAGCTCTCCCCGGACAGGGATTGAGGGCTACACCTTC
v_gene: TRBV11-2
abundance: NA
j_gene: TRBJ1-2
d_gene: TRBD1

CDR3aa: CASSLGHGTYNEQFF
CDR3nt: TGTGCCAGCAGCTTAGGGCACGGGACTTACAATGAGCAGTTCTTC
v_gene: TRBV7-2
abundance: NA
j_gene: TRBJ2-1
d_gene: NA

CDR3aa: CASSFGAGAQETQYF
CDR3nt: TGTGCCAGCAGTTTCGGAGCGGGCGCGCAAGAGACCCAGTACTTC
v_gene: TRBV28
abundance: NA
j_gene: TRBJ2-5
d_gene: NA

CDR3aa: CASRGRSITGELFF
CDR3nt: TGTGCCAGCAGGGGACGGTCGATCACCGGGGAGCTGTTTTTT
v_gene: TRBV7-9
abundance: NA
j_gene: TRBJ2-2
d_gene: NA

CDR3aa: CASSLEGVVDGYTF
CDR3nt: TGCGCCAGCAGCTTGGAGGGGGTAGTAGATGGCTACACCTTC
v_gene: TRBV5-1
abundance: NA
j_gene: TRBJ1-2
d_gene: NA

CDR3aa: CATGTEAFF
CDR3nt: TGTGCTACCGGGACTGAAGCTTTCTTT
v_gene: TRBV28
abundance: NA
j_gene: TRBJ1-1
d_gene: NA

CDR3aa: CAISGGEGPGNIQYF
CDR3nt: TGTGCCATCAGTGGAGGGGAGGGGCCAGGAAACATTCAGTACTTC
v_gene: TRBV10-3
abundance: NA
j_gene: TRBJ2-4
d_gene: TRBD2

CDR3aa: CASSFLGQTHF
CDR3nt: TGTGCCAGCAGCTTCTTGGGACAGACGCACTTC
v_gene: TRBV7-9
abundance: NA
j_gene: TRBJ2-4
d_gene: TRBD1

CDR3aa: CASSLMAGAYNEQFF
CDR3nt: TGTGCCAGCAGCCTCATGGCGGGGGCCTACAATGAGCAGTTCTTC
v_gene: TRBV7-3
abundance: many
j_gene: TRBJ2-1
d_gene: TRBD2

CDR3aa: CSAFQTGEETQYF
CDR3nt: TGCAGTGCTTTCCAAACAGGGGAGGAGACCCAGTACTTC
v_gene: TRBV20-1
abundance: few
j_gene: TRBJ2-5
d_gene: TRBD1

CDR3aa: CSVESGVEQYF
CDR3nt: TGCAGCGTTGAATCCGGGGTCGAGCAGTACTTC
v_gene: TRBV29-1
abundance: NA
j_gene: TRBJ2-7
d_gene: NA

CDR3aa: CASSDSLLHSADTQYF
CDR3nt: TGTGCCAGCAGTGATTCCCTCCTACACAGCGCAGATACGCAGTATTTT
v_gene: TRBV6-1
abundance: few
j_gene: TRBJ2-3
d_gene: NA

CDR3aa: CASRQDGGDYEQYF
CDR3nt: TGCGCCAGCAGGCAGGATGGGGGGGACTACGAGCAGTACTTC
v_gene: TRBV5-1
abundance: few
j_gene: TRBJ2-7
d_gene: TRBD2

CDR3aa: CANNRRGLNGYTF
CDR3nt: TGTGCCAACAACCGCAGGGGGCTAAATGGCTACACCTTC
v_gene: TRBV28
abundance: NA
j_gene: TRBJ1-2
d_gene: TRBD1

CDR3aa: CASSQRTGIGDEQYF
CDR3nt: TGTGCCAGCAGTCAACGGACGGGGATCGGAGACGAGCAGTACTTC
v_gene: TRBV7-8
abundance: NA
j_gene: TRBJ2-7
d_gene: NA

CDR3aa: CASSQDLGEAWGYTF
CDR3nt: TGCGCCAGCAGCCAAGATCTAGGGGAAGCTTGGGGCTACACCTTC
v_gene: TRBV4-3
abundance: NA
j_gene: TRBJ1-2
d_gene: NA

CDR3aa: CSLSSGAGQYGYTF
CDR3nt: TGCAGCCTATCAAGCGGGGCAGGACAGTATGGCTACACCTTC
v_gene: TRBV29-1
abundance: few
j_gene: TRBJ1-2
d_gene: NA

CDR3aa: CASSMDNLPETQYF
CDR3nt: TGTGCCAGCAGCATGGACAATTTGCCAGAGACCCAGTACTTC
v_gene: TRBV7-9
abundance: NA
j_gene: TRBJ2-5
d_gene: NA

CDR3aa: CAISESTSRGFNEQFF
CDR3nt: TGTGCCATCAGTGAGTCGACTAGCAGGGGGTTCAATGAGCAGTTCTTC
v_gene: TRBV10-3
abundance: few
j_gene: TRBJ2-1
d_gene: NA

CDR3aa: CSAREGGLSPLHF
CDR3nt: TGCAGTGCTAGAGAAGGGGGCTTGTCACCCCTCCACTTT
v_gene: TRBV20-1
abundance: few
j_gene: TRBJ1-6
d_gene: TRBD1

CDR3aa: CASSQGAIQGRHEQYF
CDR3nt: TGCGCCAGCAGCCAAGGAGCGATACAGGGGCGACACGAGCAGTACTTC
v_gene: TRBV4-1
abundance: few
j_gene: TRBJ2-7
d_gene: TRBD1

CDR3aa: CASGLDRGQGKETQYF
CDR3nt: TGTGCTAGTGGTTTGGACCGAGGACAGGGGAAAGAGACCCAGTACTTC
v_gene: TRBV12-5
abundance: NA
j_gene: TRBJ2-5
d_gene: TRBD1

CDR3aa: CASSSGTQSPAGYTF
CDR3nt: TGTGCCAGCAGCTCCGGGACTCAGAGCCCCGCGGGCTACACCTTC
v_gene: TRBV11-2
abundance: NA
j_gene: TRBJ1-2
d_gene: NA

CDR3aa: CSAPWGNEQFF
CDR3nt: TGCAGTGCCCCCTGGGGGAATGAGCAGTTCTTC
v_gene: TRBV20-1
abundance: NA
j_gene: TRBJ2-1
d_gene: NA

CDR3aa: CSAREGPNTEAFF
CDR3nt: TGCAGTGCTAGAGAGGGCCCGAACACTGAAGCTTTCTTT
v_gene: TRBV20-1
abundance: NA
j_gene: TRBJ1-1
d_gene: NA

CDR3aa: CSARDLTSGDLWETQYF
CDR3nt: TGCAGTGCTAGAGATCTAACTAGCGGGGACCTATGGGAGACCCAGTACTTC
v_gene: TRBV20-1
abundance: NA
j_gene: TRBJ2-5
d_gene: TRBD2

CDR3aa: CASSYTGRGLQETQYF
CDR3nt: TGTGCCAGCAGTTACACCGGCAGGGGGCTGCAAGAGACCCAGTACTTC
v_gene: TRBV6-2/TRBV6-3
abundance: NA
j_gene: TRBJ2-5
d_gene: TRBD1

CDR3aa: CASSSRDLSGYTF
CDR3nt: TGTGCCAGCAGCTCACGGGACCTTTCTGGCTACACCTTC
v_gene: TRBV3-1
abundance: NA
j_gene: TRBJ1-2
d_gene: NA

CDR3aa: CSVDRVAADTQYF
CDR3nt: TGCAGCGTTGATCGGGTAGCAGCAGATACGCAGTATTTT
v_gene: TRBV29-1
abundance: few
j_gene: TRBJ2-3
d_gene: NA

CDR3aa: CASSVDSPGTEAFF
CDR3nt: TGTGCCAGCAGCGTAGACTCCCCGGGAACTGAAGCTTTCTTT
v_gene: TRBV9
abundance: few
j_gene: TRBJ1-1
d_gene: NA

CDR3aa: CASSPEGGGVQPQHF
CDR3nt: TGTGCCAGCAGCCCTGAAGGAGGGGGCGTTCAGCCCCAGCATTTT
v_gene: TRBV7-9
abundance: NA
j_gene: TRBJ1-5
d_gene: TRBD1

CDR3aa: CSVSGDAQQFF
CDR3nt: TGCAGTGTCAGTGGTGATGCCCAGCAGTTCTTC
v_gene: TRBV20-1
abundance: NA
j_gene: TRBJ2-1
d_gene: NA

CDR3aa: CASSKTGEGSRSTDTQYF
CDR3nt: TGTGCCAGCAGCAAAACTGGCGAGGGCTCGAGGAGCACAGATACGCAGTATTTT
v_gene: TRBV5-5
abundance: few
j_gene: TRBJ2-3
d_gene: NA

CDR3aa: CASSFDGPLQGVGAKLFF
CDR3nt: TGTGCCAGCAGCTTCGATGGACCTTTACAGGGGGTTGGAGCAAAACTGTTTTTT
v_gene: TRBV5-5
abundance: NA
j_gene: TRBJ1-4
d_gene: TRBD1

CDR3aa: CASSFSTGNYGYTF
CDR3nt: TGCGCCAGCAGCTTCTCGACAGGGAACTATGGCTACACCTTC
v_gene: TRBV5-1
abundance: many
j_gene: TRBJ1-2
d_gene: TRBD1

CDR3aa: CASSPLQGSTYEQYF
CDR3nt: TGTGCCAGCAGCCCCCTACAGGGTTCCACCTACGAGCAGTACTTC
v_gene: TRBV7-2
abundance: few
j_gene: TRBJ2-7
d_gene: NA

CDR3aa: CSASLRGGNTDTQYF
CDR3nt: TGCAGTGCTAGCCTCCGGGGGGGGAACACAGATACGCAGTATTTT
v_gene: TRBV20-1
abundance: NA
j_gene: TRBJ2-3
d_gene: TRBD2

CDR3aa: CASSLTGGWAYEQYF
CDR3nt: TGTGCCAGCAGCTTAACGGGGGGCTGGGCCTACGAGCAGTACTTC
v_gene: TRBV7-3
abundance: NA
j_gene: TRBJ2-7
d_gene: NA

CDR3aa: CASSRDRGHEKLFF
CDR3nt: TGTGCCAGCAGCCGGGACAGGGGGCATGAAAAACTGTTTTTT
v_gene: TRBV7-2
abundance: few
j_gene: TRBJ1-4
d_gene: TRBD1

CDR3aa: CASSLADRGLTGELFF
CDR3nt: TGTGCCAGCAGCTTAGCAGACAGGGGACTGACCGGGGAGCTGTTTTTT
v_gene: TRBV7-9
abundance: NA
j_gene: TRBJ2-2
d_gene: TRBD1

CDR3aa: CASSSTEPAGGETQYF
CDR3nt: TGTGCCAGCAGCTCGACCGAACCGGCGGGAGGAGAGACCCAGTACTTC
v_gene: TRBV6-1
abundance: NA
j_gene: TRBJ2-5
d_gene: TRBD2

CDR3aa: CGARDQEGADTEAFF
CDR3nt: TGCGGTGCTAGAGATCAAGAGGGGGCAGACACTGAAGCTTTCTTT
v_gene: TRBV20-1
abundance: NA
j_gene: TRBJ1-1
d_gene: TRBD1

CDR3aa: CASSPSFGISGTQYF
CDR3nt: TGTGCCAGCAGCCCGTCGTTCGGGATTTCGGGTACGCAGTATTTT
v_gene: TRBV9
abundance: NA
j_gene: TRBJ2-3
d_gene: NA

CDR3aa: CASSPSGTGRTEAFF
CDR3nt: TGTGCCAGCTCACCGTCTGGGACAGGGCGGACTGAAGCTTTCTTT
v_gene: TRBV18
abundance: NA
j_gene: TRBJ1-1
d_gene: TRBD1

CDR3aa: CASSGDTAIGGYTF
CDR3nt: TGTGCCAGCAGCGGGGACACGGCCATTGGCGGCTACACCTTC
v_gene: TRBV28
abundance: few
j_gene: TRBJ1-2
d_gene: NA

CDR3aa: CASSLATAGGMYEQYF
CDR3nt: TGTGCCAGCAGCTTAGCTACGGCGGGGGGCATGTACGAGCAGTACTTC
v_gene: TRBV11-1
abundance: few
j_gene: TRBJ2-7
d_gene: TRBD2

CDR3aa: CAIGTDQFYEQYF
CDR3nt: TGTGCCATCGGGACAGACCAATTCTACGAGCAGTACTTC
v_gene: TRBV10-3
abundance: NA
j_gene: TRBJ2-7
d_gene: TRBD1

CDR3aa: CANSQDYGVDTGELFF
CDR3nt: TGCGCTAACAGCCAAGATTACGGGGTGGACACCGGGGAGCTGTTTTTT
v_gene: TRBV4-3
abundance: NA
j_gene: TRBJ2-2
d_gene: NA

CDR3aa: CASSRKPLWAQHF
CDR3nt: TGTGCCAGCAGTCGAAAACCCCTGTGGGCCCAGCATTTT
v_gene: TRBV6-2/TRBV6-3
abundance: NA
j_gene: TRBJ1-5
d_gene: NA